Listed here is a single T cell receptor (beta chain). Reanalyzing the 5' RACE reads, TCRdb keeps one entry per CDR3 protein, without DNA. The sample data list about 540,000 distinct CDR3 sequences. The CDR3 has 15 amino acids. CDR1 and CDR2 (germline): SGHTA, FQGNSA. This record comes from a study of T cells expressing NK-cell markers. Sequencing was performed on blood T cells: a sorted CD56 or NKG2C T cell subset, CD4+ or CD8+ T cells, or bulk PBMC T cells (not recorded which). The genes are TRBV7-2 and TRBJ2-2; checking the TCRdb D call of TRBD1 is not possible without DNA. The source is a man in his late teens or twenties in good health. This chain's CDR3 is CASSVLRGVTGELFF.